These 10 T cell receptor beta chains were all obtained from the same sample, sequenced in a study of blood T cell repertoires in COVID-19. Sequencing was performed with immunoSEQ multiplex PCR; in TCRdb, only in-frame clones are kept and a portion is missing. In the table there are over 130,000 clones, approximately 80% of which are singletons. The sequencing input was peripheral blood. The receptors were sampled from a woman of 80 years or more with active or convalescent COVID-19.

This chain joins TRBV18 and TRBJ1-6; perhaps TRBD1 as D (6 bases). CDR1 and CDR2 (germline): KGHSH, LQKENI. The CDR3 consists of 17 residues. Trimming removed 2 bases at V and 14 bases at J, with 25 bases between. As DNA, the CDR3 is TGTGCCAGCTCACCAGAGCTCCCAGGGGAAAGTCCTCTTGCCCTCCACTTT. This codes for CASSPELPGESPLALHF.

This sequence joins TRBV19 and TRBJ1-1; D is unresolved. The V end was cut by 7 bases, the J end by 0 bases, with 15 bases between. This CDR3 has 15 residues. Looked up from germline, CDR1 is LNHDA and CDR2 is SQIVND (reference sequence). CDR3 in DNA: TGTGCCAGTACGGCTGAGGGAAGCATGAACACTGAAGCTTTCTTT. Translation gives CASTAEGSMNTEAFF.

The V gene is TRBV7-2, the J gene TRBJ1-2, with 9 bases matching TRBD1. Trimming at V came to 0 bases and at J to 3 bases, leaving 5 bases not matched to a gene. The CDR3 extends over 16 amino acids. Germline V gene sequence: CDR1 SGHTA, CDR2 FQGNSA. CDR3 nucleotides: TGTGCCAGCAGCTTAGCCCTGACAGGGGGGTACTATGGCTACACCTTC. Amino acids: CASSLALTGGYYGYTF.

The CDR3 DNA reads as TGTGCCAGCAGTGAGGCGTTCCGGGGGGAAAAACTGTTTTTT. It specifies CASSEAFRGEKLFF. The chain has TRBV2 and TRBJ1-4; D is possibly TRBD1 (5 bases). V lost 3 bases to trimming and J lost 8 bases, with 13 bases between them. Germline CDR1 is SNHLY and CDR2 is FYNNEI. The CDR3 runs 14 residues. Filled out from reference TRBV2 and TRBJ1-4, the complete variable domain reads EPEVTQTPSHQVTQMGQEVILRCVPISNHLYFYWYRQILGQKVEFLVSFYNNEISEKSEIFDDQFSVERPDGSNFTLKIRSTKLEDSAMYFCASSEAFRGEKLFFGSGTQLSVL.

This clone has just one count. The chain carries TRBV5-1 and TRBJ2-1; TRBD1 is a possible D gene (5 bases). Trimming left V 4 bases short and J 0 bases short, with 14 bases between. The CDR3 is 16 residues long. Germline V gene lookup returns CDR1 SGHRS and CDR2 YFSETQ. The CDR3 DNA sequence: TGCGCCAGCAGCCTGATCGACAGAAGCTCCTACAATGAGCAGTTCTTC. This sequence encodes CASSLIDRSSYNEQFF.

This clone was found many times. The chain links TRBV5-1 to TRBJ1-6; weak D call: TRBD1 (5 bases). The V gene's germline CDR1 is SGHRS and CDR2 YFSETQ. This CDR3 has 14 amino acids. Trimming left V 4 bases short and J 10 bases short, with 15 bases between. The DNA for the CDR3 is TGCGCCAGCAGCCGCCAAGGGGCAGAGTCACCCCTCCACTTT. Translation gives CASSRQGAESPLHF.

The chain couples TRBV3-1 (or the pseudogene TRBV3-2) to TRBJ1-4; 10 bases align to TRBD1. With V trimmed by 1 base and J by 7 bases, 3 bases remained unmatched. The CDR3 extends over 15 amino acids. From germline, CDR1 is LGHDT and CDR2 YNNKEL (reference sequence). The CDR3 region is CASSQVGTGVEKLFF. The CDR3 region has the DNA TGTGCCAGCAGCCAAGTGGGGACAGGGGTTGAAAAACTGTTTTTT.

The chain recombines TRBV18 with TRBJ2-1; D possibly corresponds to TRBD1 (7 bases). The CDR3 is 13 residues long. Trimming pared 3 bases from V and 6 bases from J, leaving 9 bases between. Germline CDR1 is KGHSH and CDR2 is LQKENI. This CDR3 reads CASSPQGGNEQFF. CDR3 nucleotide sequence: TGTGCCAGCTCACCTCAGGGGGGCAATGAGCAGTTCTTC.

This clone turned up a few times. This sequence joins TRBV30 and TRBJ2-2; D unclear. The CDR3 consists of 12 residues. Germline-derived CDR1 and CDR2 are GTSNPN and SVGIG (reference sequence). The ends were cut back, 3 bases at V and 5 bases at J, with 7 bases in the middle. This CDR3 is CAWRLMTGELFF. CDR3 sequence (DNA): TGTGCCTGGAGGTTAATGACCGGGGAGCTGTTTTTT.

The sample holds a few counts of this clone. At one of its ends the junction is not consistent with the germline gene, which may arise from a read error. The genes are TRBV4-3 and TRBJ2-7; 9 nucleotides line up with TRBD2. The CDR3 sequence is 16 residues long. Per germline, CDR1 LGHNA and CDR2 YSLEER. The CDR3 coding sequence is TGCGCCAGCAGCCAAGATTGGCGGGGGGGCTCCCACGAGCAGTACTTC. It codes for CASSQDWRGGSHEQYF.